What follows are 19 T cell receptor beta chains derived from one specimen sequenced in a study of beta chain features in type 1 diabetes. Study findings and constraints: A moderate, significant TCRB CDR3 shortening appeared in type 1 diabetes across four CD4+ subsets.

Sequenced material consisted of expressed TCRB transcripts (all of the isolated RNA was reverse transcribed). The protocol was immunoSEQ multiplex PCR, while the TCRdb copy is restricted to in-frame clones and leaves out a portion. This table has a few hundred thousand clones, 15% appearing once. No cognate antigen is known for these TCRs. Sequenced input: naive CD4+ T cells from blood. Receptor source: a young man with type 1 diabetes.

This clone is a singleton in its sample. DNA of the CDR3: TGCGCCAGCAGCTTGGTAGTGGGGCGCACTGAAGCTTTCTTT. Amino acid sequence: CASSLVVGRTEAFF. This sequence joins TRBV5-1 and TRBJ1-1, with a possible D match to TRBD1 (5 bases). CDR1 is SGHRS and CDR2 is YFSETQ in the germline V gene. V was pared by 0 bases and J by 4 bases, with 10 bases between. This CDR3 is built from 14 residues.

This clone was counted only a few times. The chain uses TRBV19 and TRBJ2-2; 8 positions agree with TRBD2. V lost 5 bases to trimming and J lost 1 base; unmatched junction nucleotides: 9. The CDR3 is 17 amino acids. Germline CDR1 reads LNHDA; CDR2 reads SQIVND (reference sequence). In DNA form, the CDR3 reads TGTGCCAGTAGTTTTTCGTGGCTAGCGGGGAACACCGGGGAGCTGTTTTTT. Translating gives CASSFSWLAGNTGELFF.

This clone was observed a handful of times. This sequence joins TRBV6-6 and TRBJ1-2; the match to TRBD1 covers 8 bases. Germline assignment: CDR1 MNHNY and CDR2 SVGAGI (reference sequence). The CDR3 loop spans 15 amino acids. J gave up 4 bases and V 7 bases, and 11 bases lay outside the gene matches. DNA of the CDR3: TGTGCCAGCATTGGAAAAGGGACAGGAGTCTATGGCTACACCTTC. It encodes CASIGKGTGVYGYTF.

The gene calls are TRBV10-3 and TRBJ1-5; the D is unclear. Germline assignment: CDR1 ENHRY and CDR2 SYGVKD. The CDR3 sequence is 13 residues long. This CDR3 is CATTAADNQPQHF. Here the CDR3 DNA reads TGTGCTACAACGGCTGCGGACAATCAGCCCCAGCATTTT.

The chain recombines TRBV15 with TRBJ2-7, with D perhaps matching TRBD1 (6 bases). The CDR3 totals 16 residues. The germline V gene has CDR1 LNHNV and CDR2 YYDKDF (reference sequence). V lost 1 base to trimming and J lost 5 bases, with 18 bases between them. The CDR3 region has the DNA TGTGCCACCAGCAGAGGAGGGGCCACAGGGATCCACGAGCAGTACTTC. This encodes CATSRGGATGIHEQYF.

The rearrangement links TRBV28 to TRBJ2-1, with D maybe TRBD2 (5 bases). The length of the CDR3 is 16 residues. CDR1 and CDR2 from the germline V gene are MDHEN and SYDVKM. V lost 3 bases to trimming and J lost 8 bases, with 20 bases between them. CDR3 coding DNA: TGTGCCAGCAGTTTCCCACAAGGTGTATGGCGGGATGAGCAGTTCTTC. Translated: CASSFPQGVWRDEQFF. The full variable domain, in which reference TRBV28 and TRBJ2-1 provide the parts outside the CDR3, is DVKVTQSSRYLVKRTGEKVFLECVQDMDHENMFWYRQDPGLGLRLIYFSYDVKMKEKGDIPEGYSVSREKKERFSLILESASTNQTSMYLCASSFPQGVWRDEQFFGPGTRLTVL.

This clone was counted between two and nine times. The chain recombines TRBV28 with TRBJ1-1; unclear D gene. V was trimmed by 7 bases and J by 5 bases, leaving 11 bases between them. CDR1 and CDR2 (germline): MDHEN, SYDVKM. The CDR3 contains 12 residues. The CDR3 loop reads CASTQRYTEAFF. Here the CDR3 DNA reads TGTGCCAGCACCCAGCGGTATACTGAAGCTTTCTTT.

V gene TRBV6-1 combines with J gene TRBJ2-7; 8 bases fit TRBD2. Germline V gene data show CDR1 as MNHNS and CDR2 as SASEGT. J was trimmed by 1 base and V by 4 bases; bases with no gene match: 6. This CDR3 region has 15 residues. The CDR3 nucleotides are TGTGCCAGCAGTGTCGTTAGCGGGGATTCCTACGAGCAGTACTTC. As protein: CASSVVSGDSYEQYF.

This clone was detected only a few times. The CDR3 sequence: CASRGLIAGELFF. The CDR3 nucleotides read TGTGCCAGCAGGGGACTAATCGCCGGGGAGCTGTTTTTT. The V gene is TRBV27, the J gene TRBJ2-2; 7 bases match TRBD2. Germline CDR1 and CDR2: MNHEY and SMNVEV (reference sequence). The CDR3 is 13 amino acids. J lost 6 bases, V lost 6 bases, and 4 bases had no gene match.

This chain joins TRBV7-9 and TRBJ2-1; D is unresolved. There are 11 residues in the CDR3. Germline assignment: CDR1 SEHNR and CDR2 FQNEAQ (reference sequence). V lost 6 bases to trimming and J lost 9 bases, with 9 bases between them. The CDR3 reads CASSPTSEQFF. CDR3 sequence (DNA): TGTGCCAGCAGTCCCACTTCTGAGCAGTTCTTC. Drawing the rest from reference TRBV7-9 and TRBJ2-1, the complete variable domain is DTGVSQNPRHKITKRGQNVTFRCDPISEHNRLYWYRQTLGQGPEFLTYFQNEAQLEKSRLLSDRFSAERPKGSFSTLEIQRTEQGDSAMYLCASSPTSEQFFGPGTRLTVL.

This clone was counted a few times. This chain uses TRBV27 with TRBJ2-5; possibly TRBD1 for D (5 bases). The CDR3 has 13 amino acids. V lost 5 bases to trimming and J lost 6 bases, with 13 bases between them. From germline, CDR1 is MNHEY and CDR2 SMNVEV (reference sequence). The CDR3 region is CASSTGVWKTQYF. The DNA of the CDR3 is TGTGCCAGCAGTACAGGCGTCTGGAAGACCCAGTACTTC.

The table lists this clone with a few counts. The chain joins TRBV19 to TRBJ2-1; weak D call: TRBD1 (5 bases). The V end was cut by 4 bases, the J end by 1 base, with 11 bases between. There are 15 residues in the CDR3. The germline V gene encodes CDR1 LNHDA and CDR2 SQIVND (reference sequence). CDR3 coding DNA: TGTGCCAGTAGTACCAGGGTGCGGTCCTACAATGAGCAGTTCTTC. This gives the protein CASSTRVRSYNEQFF. Variable domain in full (rest from reference TRBV19 and TRBJ2-1): DGGITQSPKYLFRKEGQNVTLSCEQNLNHDAMYWYRQDPGQGLRLIYYSQIVNDFQKGDIAEGYSVSREKKESFPLTVTSAQKNPTAFYLCASSTRVRSYNEQFFGPGTRLTVL.

The gene calls are TRBV4-2 and TRBJ2-5, with 16 bases matching TRBD2. The ends lost 0 bases at V and 4 bases at J; junction bases unmatched: 2. Germline CDR1 LGHNA, CDR2 YNFKEQ. The CDR3 spans 17 residues. The CDR3 DNA reads as TGTGCCAGCAGCCAAGATGGGACTAGCGGGAGGGGAGAGACCCAGTACTTC. This encodes CASSQDGTSGRGETQYF.

This clone was recorded a few times. The chain is built from TRBV27 and TRBJ2-3; D is undetermined. The CDR3 totals 13 residues. The V gene's germline CDR1 is MNHEY and CDR2 SMNVEV (reference sequence). The V end was cut by 6 bases, the J end by 0 bases, with 7 bases between. The CDR3 DNA sequence: TGTGCCAGCAGCCCATCAAGCACAGATACGCAGTATTTT. Residues: CASSPSSTDTQYF.

This clone was counted between two and nine times. V gene TRBV18 combines with J gene TRBJ1-3; no firm D call. This CDR3 has 15 amino acids. The V end lost 3 bases, the J end lost 0 bases, and 9 bases lay between the germline ends. CDR1 and CDR2 (germline): KGHSH, LQKENI. The CDR3 nucleotides read TGTGCCAGCTCACCTCAGGCCGTCTCTGGAAACACCATATATTTT. Its translation: CASSPQAVSGNTIYF.

Only a few counts were recorded for this clone. The chain employs TRBV6-5 and TRBJ1-2; D is perhaps TRBD1 (5 bases). Germline V gene lookup returns CDR1 MNHEY and CDR2 SVGAGI. CDR3 length equals 13 residues. V was clipped by 0 bases and J by 4 bases, with 6 bases between them. CDR3 bases: TGTGCCAGCAGTTACTCGGACACCTATGGCTACACCTTC. Protein product: CASSYSDTYGYTF.

This clone was seen a handful of times. The chain couples TRBV19 to TRBJ2-5; 7 nucleotides line up with TRBD2. V lost 6 bases, J lost 2 bases, and 6 bases stayed unmatched. Germline CDR1 is LNHDA and CDR2 is SQIVND (reference sequence). The CDR3 has 14 amino acids. The CDR3 nucleotides read TGTGCCAGTAGCCGCGGGAGAAGTCAAGAGACCCAGTACTTC. This sequence encodes CASSRGRSQETQYF. Using reference TRBV19 and TRBJ2-5 for the parts outside the CDR3, the full variable domain is DGGITQSPKYLFRKEGQNVTLSCEQNLNHDAMYWYRQDPGQGLRLIYYSQIVNDFQKGDIAEGYSVSREKKESFPLTVTSAQKNPTAFYLCASSRGRSQETQYFGPGTRLLVL.

J is TRBJ2-5 and V is TRBV5-1; no definite D call. Germline values: CDR1 SGHRS, CDR2 YFSETQ. The length of the CDR3 is 15 residues. The V and J ends lost 0 bases and 7 bases respectively, with 16 bases between them. CDR3 sequence: CASSLEADRRGTQYF. The CDR3 DNA sequence: TGCGCCAGCAGCTTGGAGGCAGACCGCCGAGGGACCCAGTACTTC.

This rearrangement joins TRBV7-8 to TRBJ2-7, with unresolved D. There are 13 residues in the CDR3. The V end was cut by 1 base, the J end by 2 bases, with 6 bases between. Germline V gene lookup returns CDR1 SGHVS and CDR2 FQNEAQ. The CDR3 sequence is CASSLGTAYEQYF. DNA for the CDR3: TGTGCCAGCAGCTTAGGTACAGCCTACGAGCAGTACTTC.